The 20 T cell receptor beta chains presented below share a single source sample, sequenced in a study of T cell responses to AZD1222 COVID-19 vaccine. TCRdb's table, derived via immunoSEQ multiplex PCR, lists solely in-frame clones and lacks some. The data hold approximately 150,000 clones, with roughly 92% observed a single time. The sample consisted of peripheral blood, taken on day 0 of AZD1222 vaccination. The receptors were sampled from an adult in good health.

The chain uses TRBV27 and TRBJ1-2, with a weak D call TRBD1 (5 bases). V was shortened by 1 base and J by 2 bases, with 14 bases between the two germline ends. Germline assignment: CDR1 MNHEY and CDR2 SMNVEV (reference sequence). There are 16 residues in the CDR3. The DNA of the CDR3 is TGTGCCAGCAGTTTATTTATGGGGGAGCGAAACTATGGCTACACCTTC. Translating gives CASSLFMGERNYGYTF.

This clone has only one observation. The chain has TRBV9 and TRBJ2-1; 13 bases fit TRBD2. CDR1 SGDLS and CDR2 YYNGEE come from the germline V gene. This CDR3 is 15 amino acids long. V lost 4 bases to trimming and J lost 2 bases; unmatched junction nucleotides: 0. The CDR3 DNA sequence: TGTGCCAGCAGCACTAGCGGGGGGGCCTACAATGAGCAGTTCTTC. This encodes CASSTSGGAYNEQFF.

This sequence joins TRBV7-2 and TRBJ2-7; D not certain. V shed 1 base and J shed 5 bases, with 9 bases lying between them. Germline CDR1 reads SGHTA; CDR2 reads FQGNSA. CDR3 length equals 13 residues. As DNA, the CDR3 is TGTGCCAGCAGCTTAGTCGTGGCAAACGAGCAGTACTTC. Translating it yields CASSLVVANEQYF.

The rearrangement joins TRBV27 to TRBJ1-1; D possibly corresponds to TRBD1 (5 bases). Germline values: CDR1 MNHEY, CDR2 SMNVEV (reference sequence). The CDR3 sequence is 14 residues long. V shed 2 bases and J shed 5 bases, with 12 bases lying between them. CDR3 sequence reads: CASSLSGGGTEAFF. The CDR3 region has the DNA TGTGCCAGCAGTTTAAGCGGGGGAGGAACTGAAGCTTTCTTT.

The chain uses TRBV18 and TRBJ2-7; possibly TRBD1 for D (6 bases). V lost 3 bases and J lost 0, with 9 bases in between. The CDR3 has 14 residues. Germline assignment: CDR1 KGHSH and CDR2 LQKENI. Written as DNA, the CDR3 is TGTGCCAGCTCACCCAGACAGGCCTCCTACGAGCAGTACTTC. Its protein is CASSPRQASYEQYF.

CDR3 in DNA: TGTGCCAGTAGTTGGGGGACTAGCGGGACCGAGTTCTTC. The encoded protein is CASSWGTSGTEFF. The chain links TRBV19 to TRBJ2-1, with 13 bases identical to TRBD2. This CDR3 is built from 13 residues. Trimming at V came to 5 bases and at J to 14 bases, leaving 6 bases not matched to a gene. Germline V CDR1 and CDR2: LNHDA, SQIVND (reference sequence). Full variable domain (outside the CDR3, taken from reference TRBV19 and TRBJ2-1): DGGITQSPKYLFRKEGQNVTLSCEQNLNHDAMYWYRQDPGQGLRLIYYSQIVNDFQKGDIAEGYSVSREKKESFPLTVTSAQKNPTAFYLCASSWGTSGTEFFGPGTRLTVL.

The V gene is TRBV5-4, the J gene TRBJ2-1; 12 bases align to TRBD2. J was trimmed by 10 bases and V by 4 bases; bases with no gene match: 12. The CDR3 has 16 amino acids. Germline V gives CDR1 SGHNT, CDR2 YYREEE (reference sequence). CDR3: CASSQGTSGPREEQFF. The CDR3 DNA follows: TGTGCCAGCAGCCAAGGGACTAGCGGGCCCAGGGAGGAGCAGTTCTTC.

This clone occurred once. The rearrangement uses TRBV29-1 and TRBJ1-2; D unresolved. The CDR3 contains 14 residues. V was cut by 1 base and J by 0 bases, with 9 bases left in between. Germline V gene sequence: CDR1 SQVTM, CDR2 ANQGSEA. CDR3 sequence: CSVEVGFANYGYTF. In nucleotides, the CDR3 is TGCAGCGTTGAAGTAGGGTTTGCTAACTATGGCTACACCTTC.

As DNA, the CDR3 is TGCGCCAGCAGCGGGACTAGCGGGAGAGTAGAGACCCAGTACTTC. Translated: CASSGTSGRVETQYF. The chain uses TRBV5-1 and TRBJ2-5, with 14 bases fitting TRBD2. CDR1 SGHRS and CDR2 YFSETQ come from the germline V gene. V lost 4 bases, J lost 4 bases, and 3 bases stayed unmatched. The CDR3 length is 15 residues. Full variable domain (rest looked up from reference TRBV5-1 and TRBJ2-5): KAGVTQTPRYLIKTRGQQVTLSCSPISGHRSVSWYQQTPGQGLQFLFEYFSETQRNKGNFPGRFSGRQFSNSRSEMNVSTLELGDSALYLCASSGTSGRVETQYFGPGTRLLVL.

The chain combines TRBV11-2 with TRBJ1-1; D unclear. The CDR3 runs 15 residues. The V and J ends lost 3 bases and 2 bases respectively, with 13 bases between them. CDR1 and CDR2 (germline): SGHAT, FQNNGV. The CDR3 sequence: CASSLSPTGNTEAFF. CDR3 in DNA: TGTGCCAGCAGCTTGTCTCCGACGGGAAACACTGAAGCTTTCTTT.

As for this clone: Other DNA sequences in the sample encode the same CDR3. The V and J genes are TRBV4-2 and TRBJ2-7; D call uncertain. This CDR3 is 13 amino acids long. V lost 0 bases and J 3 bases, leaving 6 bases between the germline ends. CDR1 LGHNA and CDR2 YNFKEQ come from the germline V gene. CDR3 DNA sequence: TGTGCCAGCAGCCAAGATTTGGGCTACGAGCAGTACTTC. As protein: CASSQDLGYEQYF.

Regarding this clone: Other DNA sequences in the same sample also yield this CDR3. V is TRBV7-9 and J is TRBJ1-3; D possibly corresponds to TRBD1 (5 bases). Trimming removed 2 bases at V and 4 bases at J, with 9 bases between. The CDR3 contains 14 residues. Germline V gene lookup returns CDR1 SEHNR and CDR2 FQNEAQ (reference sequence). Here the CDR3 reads CASSLRGSGNTIYF. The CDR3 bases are TGTGCCAGCAGCTTAAGGGGATCCGGAAACACCATATATTTT. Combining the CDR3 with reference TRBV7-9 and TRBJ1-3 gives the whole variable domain DTGVSQNPRHKITKRGQNVTFRCDPISEHNRLYWYRQTLGQGPEFLTYFQNEAQLEKSRLLSDRFSAERPKGSFSTLEIQRTEQGDSAMYLCASSLRGSGNTIYFGEGSWLTVV.

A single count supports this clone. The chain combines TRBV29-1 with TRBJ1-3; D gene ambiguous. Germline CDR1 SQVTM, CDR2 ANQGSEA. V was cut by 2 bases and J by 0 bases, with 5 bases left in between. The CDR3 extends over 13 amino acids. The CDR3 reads CSVETLSGNTIYF. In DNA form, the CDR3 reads TGCAGCGTTGAAACACTCTCTGGAAACACCATATATTTT.

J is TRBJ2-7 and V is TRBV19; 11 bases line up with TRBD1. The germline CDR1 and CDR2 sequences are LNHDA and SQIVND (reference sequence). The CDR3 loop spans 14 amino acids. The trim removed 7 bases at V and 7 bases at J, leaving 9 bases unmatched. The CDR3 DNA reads TGTGCCAGTAAGATAGGACAGGGGGCACGGGAGCAGTACTTC. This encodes CASKIGQGAREQYF.

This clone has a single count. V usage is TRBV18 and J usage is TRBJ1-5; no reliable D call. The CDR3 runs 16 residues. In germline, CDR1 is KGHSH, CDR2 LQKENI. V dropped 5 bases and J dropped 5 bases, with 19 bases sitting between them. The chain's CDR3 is CASSSDVPGSDQPQHF. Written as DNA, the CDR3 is TGTGCCAGCTCATCCGACGTACCGGGAAGCGATCAGCCCCAGCATTTT.

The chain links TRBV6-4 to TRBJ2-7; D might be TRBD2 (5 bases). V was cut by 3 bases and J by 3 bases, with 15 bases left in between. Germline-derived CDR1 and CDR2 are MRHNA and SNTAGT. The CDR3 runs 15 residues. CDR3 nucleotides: TGTGCCAGCAGTGATCGGACTGCAGAACACTACGAGCAGTACTTC. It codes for CASSDRTAEHYEQYF.

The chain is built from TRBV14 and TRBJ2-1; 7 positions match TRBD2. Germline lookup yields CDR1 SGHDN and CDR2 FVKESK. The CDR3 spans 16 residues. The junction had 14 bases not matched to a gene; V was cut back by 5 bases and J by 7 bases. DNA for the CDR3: TGTGCCAGCAGCTTCCACGGCGGGGGACGGGGGAATGAGCAGTTCTTC. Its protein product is CASSFHGGGRGNEQFF.

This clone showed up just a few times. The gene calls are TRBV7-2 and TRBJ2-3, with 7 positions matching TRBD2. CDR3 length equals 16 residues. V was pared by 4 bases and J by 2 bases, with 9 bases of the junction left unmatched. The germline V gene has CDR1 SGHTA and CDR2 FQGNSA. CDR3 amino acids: CASSSGLGLNTDTQYF. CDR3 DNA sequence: TGTGCCAGCAGCTCTGGCTTGGGACTAAACACAGATACGCAGTATTTT.

CDR3 sequence (DNA): TGTGCCAGCAGCCCAGGACAGGGGATGGACTATGGCTACACCTTC. Translating gives CASSPGQGMDYGYTF. The V gene is TRBV7-3, the J gene TRBJ1-2, with 9 bases matching TRBD1. Unmatched junction bases numbered 7, after V lost 5 bases and J lost 3 bases. This CDR3 has 15 amino acids. CDR1 is SGHTA and CDR2 is FQGTGA in the germline V gene.

This CDR3 reads CSVIRAPSNEQFF. CDR3 bases: TGCAGCGTGATCCGGGCCCCGTCGAATGAGCAGTTCTTC. V gene TRBV29-1 combines with J gene TRBJ2-1; no definite D call. This CDR3 spans 13 amino acids. Trimming took 6 bases from V and 7 from J, leaving 16 bases between them. CDR1 is SQVTM, CDR2 ANQGSEA, per germline.